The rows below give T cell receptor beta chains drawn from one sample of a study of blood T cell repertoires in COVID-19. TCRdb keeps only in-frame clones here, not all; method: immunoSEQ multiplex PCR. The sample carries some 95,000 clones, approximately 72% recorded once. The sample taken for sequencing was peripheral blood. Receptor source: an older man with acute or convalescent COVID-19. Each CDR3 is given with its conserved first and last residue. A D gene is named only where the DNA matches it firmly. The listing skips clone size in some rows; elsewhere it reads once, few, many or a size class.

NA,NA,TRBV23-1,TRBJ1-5,CASSQSLPTPGWRNQPQHF,TGCGCCAGCAGTCAATCTCTCCCGACGCCGGGGTGGCGCAATCAGCCCCAGCATTTT
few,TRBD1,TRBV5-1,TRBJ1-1,CASSSPARQGALNTEAFF,TGCGCCAGCAGCTCGCCCGCGAGACAGGGGGCTCTGAACACTGAAGCTTTCTTT
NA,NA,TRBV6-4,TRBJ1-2,CASSDSPGRYGYTF,TGTGCCAGCAGTGACTCGCCAGGGAGGTATGGCTACACCTTC
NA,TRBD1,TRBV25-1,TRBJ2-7,CASSGDRGPSYEQYF,TGTGCCAGCAGTGGAGACAGGGGACCCTCCTACGAGCAGTACTTC
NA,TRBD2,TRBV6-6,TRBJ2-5,CASSYGGGQETQYF,TGTGCCAGCAGTTACGGGGGAGGGCAAGAGACCCAGTACTTC
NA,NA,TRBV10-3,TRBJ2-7,CAITSSGEQYF,TGTGCCATCACGAGCTCAGGCGAGCAGTACTTC
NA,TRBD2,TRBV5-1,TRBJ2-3,CASSLLAGGPDTQYF,TGCGCCAGCAGCTTGCTAGCGGGAGGGCCAGATACGCAGTATTTT
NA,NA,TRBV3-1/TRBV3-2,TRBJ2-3,CASSQSSRSTDTQYF,TGTGCCAGCAGCCAAAGTTCGAGGAGCACAGATACGCAGTATTTT
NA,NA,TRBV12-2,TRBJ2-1,CASRLPRGHEQFF,TGTGCAAGTCGCTTACCCAGGGGGCATGAGCAGTTCTTC
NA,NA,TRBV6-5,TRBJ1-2,CASSYSGVGYTF,TGTGCCAGCAGTTATTCCGGGGTCGGCTACACCTTC
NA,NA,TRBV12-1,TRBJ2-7,CASRRSGSSYEQYF,TGTGCCAGCAGGCGCTCCGGGAGCTCCTACGAGCAGTACTTC
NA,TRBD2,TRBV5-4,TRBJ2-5,CASSLAAGEETQYF,TGTGCCAGCAGCTTGGCTGCGGGGGAAGAGACCCAGTACTTC
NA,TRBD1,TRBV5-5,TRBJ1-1,CASSRRTGENTEAFF,TGTGCCAGCAGCCGAAGGACAGGGGAGAACACTGAAGCTTTCTTT
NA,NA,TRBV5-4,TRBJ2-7,CASSPDLLSSYEQYF,TGTGCCAGCAGCCCGGACTTACTAAGCTCCTACGAGCAGTACTTC
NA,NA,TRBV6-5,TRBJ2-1,CASSYTQGNNEQFF,TGTGCCAGCAGTTACACCCAGGGAAACAATGAGCAGTTCTTC
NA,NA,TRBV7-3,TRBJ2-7,CASSFSGGTSYEQYF,TGTGCCAGCAGCTTCAGCGGCGGGACGAGCTACGAGCAGTACTTC
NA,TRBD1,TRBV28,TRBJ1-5,CASRTGAGNQPQHF,TGTGCCAGCAGAACAGGGGCTGGCAATCAGCCCCAGCATTTT
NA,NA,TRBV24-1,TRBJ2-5,CATSDFGQVSGETQYF,TGTGCCACCAGTGATTTTGGGCAGGTTTCAGGGGAGACCCAGTACTTC
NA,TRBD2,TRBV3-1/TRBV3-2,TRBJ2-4,CASSHSLAGYQLAKNIQYF,TGTGCCAGCAGCCATTCACTAGCGGGATATCAACTAGCCAAAAACATTCAGTACTTC
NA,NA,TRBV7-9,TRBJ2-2,CASSLGGDGELFF,TGTGCCAGCAGCTTAGGGGGCGACGGGGAGCTGTTTTTT
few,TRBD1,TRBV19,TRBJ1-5,CASSIDRTGPYSNQPQHF,TGTGCCAGTAGTATAGATCGGACAGGGCCCTATAGCAATCAGCCCCAGCATTTT
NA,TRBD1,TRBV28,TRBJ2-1,CASSLARGNYNEQFF,TGTGCCAGCAGTTTGGCCAGGGGGAACTACAATGAGCAGTTCTTC
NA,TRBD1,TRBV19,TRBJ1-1,CASSLGQGNTEAFF,TGTGCCAGTAGTCTTGGACAGGGGAACACTGAAGCTTTCTTT
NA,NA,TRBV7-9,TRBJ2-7,CASSLGLAYEQYF,TGTGCCAGCAGCTTGGGACTGGCCTACGAGCAGTACTTC